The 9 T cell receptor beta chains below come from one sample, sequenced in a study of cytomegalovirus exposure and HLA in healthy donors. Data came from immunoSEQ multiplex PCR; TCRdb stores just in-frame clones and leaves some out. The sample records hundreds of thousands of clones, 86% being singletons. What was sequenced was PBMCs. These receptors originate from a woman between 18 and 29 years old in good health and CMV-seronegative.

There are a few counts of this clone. The CDR3 spells CASSESGTSPYEQYF. The CDR3 region has the DNA TGTGCCAGCAGTGAATCCGGGACTAGCCCCTACGAGCAGTACTTC. The chain is built from TRBV6-4 and TRBJ2-7; TRBD2 agrees at 9 bases. Losses at the gene ends were 3 bases for V and 2 bases for J; bases not matched to a gene: 5. CDR1 and CDR2 from the germline V gene are MRHNA and SNTAGT. This CDR3 is built from 15 residues.

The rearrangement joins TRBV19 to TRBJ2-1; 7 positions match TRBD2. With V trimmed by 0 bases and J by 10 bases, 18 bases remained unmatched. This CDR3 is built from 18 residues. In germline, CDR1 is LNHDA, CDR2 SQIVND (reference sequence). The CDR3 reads CASSIERGSGEPSDEQFF. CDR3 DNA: TGTGCCAGTAGTATAGAGAGGGGCAGCGGGGAGCCTTCGGACGAGCAGTTCTTC.

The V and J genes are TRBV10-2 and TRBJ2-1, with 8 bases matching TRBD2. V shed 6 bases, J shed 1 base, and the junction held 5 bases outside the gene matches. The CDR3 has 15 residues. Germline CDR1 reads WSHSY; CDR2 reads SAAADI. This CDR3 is CASRPTSGSYNEQFF. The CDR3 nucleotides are TGCGCCAGCAGGCCCACTAGCGGTTCCTACAATGAGCAGTTCTTC.

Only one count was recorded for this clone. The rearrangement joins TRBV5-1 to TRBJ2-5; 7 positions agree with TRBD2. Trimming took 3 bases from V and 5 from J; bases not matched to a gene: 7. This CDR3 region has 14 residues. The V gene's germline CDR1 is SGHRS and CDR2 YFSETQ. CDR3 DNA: TGCGCCAGCAGCTCCAAAGTCGGGGGGGAGACCCAGTACTTC. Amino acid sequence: CASSSKVGGETQYF.

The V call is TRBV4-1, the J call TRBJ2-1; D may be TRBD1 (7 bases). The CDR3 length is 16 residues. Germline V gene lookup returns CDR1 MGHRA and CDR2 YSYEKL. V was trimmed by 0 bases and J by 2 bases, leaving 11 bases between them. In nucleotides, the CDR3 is TGCGCCAGCAGCCAAGATGCGGGGACAGCCTACAATGAGCAGTTCTTC. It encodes CASSQDAGTAYNEQFF.

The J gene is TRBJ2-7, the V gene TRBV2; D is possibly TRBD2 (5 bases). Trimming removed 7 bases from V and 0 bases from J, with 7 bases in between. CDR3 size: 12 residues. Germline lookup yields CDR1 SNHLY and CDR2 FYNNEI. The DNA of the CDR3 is TGTGCCAGCAAAGACTACTCCTACGAGCAGTACTTC. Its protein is CASKDYSYEQYF.

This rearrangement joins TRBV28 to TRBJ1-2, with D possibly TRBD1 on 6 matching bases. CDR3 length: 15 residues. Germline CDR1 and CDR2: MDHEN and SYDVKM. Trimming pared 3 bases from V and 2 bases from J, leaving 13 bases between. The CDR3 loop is CASSFTGRGNYGYTF. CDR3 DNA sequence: TGTGCCAGCAGTTTCACAGGCAGGGGAAACTATGGCTACACCTTC.

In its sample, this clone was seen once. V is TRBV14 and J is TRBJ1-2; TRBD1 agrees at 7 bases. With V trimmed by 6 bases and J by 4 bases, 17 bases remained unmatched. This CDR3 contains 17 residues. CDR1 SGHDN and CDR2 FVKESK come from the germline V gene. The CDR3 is CASSSNSEGAPGYGYTF. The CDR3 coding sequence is TGTGCCAGCAGTTCAAACTCTGAGGGGGCGCCCGGCTATGGCTACACCTTC.

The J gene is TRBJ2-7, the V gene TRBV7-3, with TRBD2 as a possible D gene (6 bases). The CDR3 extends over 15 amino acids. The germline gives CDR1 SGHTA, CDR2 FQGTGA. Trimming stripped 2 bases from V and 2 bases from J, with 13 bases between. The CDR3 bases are TGTGCCAGCAGCTTATATAGCGGACGTACCTACGAGCAGTACTTC. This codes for CASSLYSGRTYEQYF. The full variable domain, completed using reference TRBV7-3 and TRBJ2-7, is GAGVSQTPSNKVTEKGKYVELRCDPISGHTALYWYRQSLGQGPEFLIYFQGTGAADDSGLPNDRFFAVRPEGSVSTLKIQRTERGDSAVYLCASSLYSGRTYEQYFGPGTRLTVT.